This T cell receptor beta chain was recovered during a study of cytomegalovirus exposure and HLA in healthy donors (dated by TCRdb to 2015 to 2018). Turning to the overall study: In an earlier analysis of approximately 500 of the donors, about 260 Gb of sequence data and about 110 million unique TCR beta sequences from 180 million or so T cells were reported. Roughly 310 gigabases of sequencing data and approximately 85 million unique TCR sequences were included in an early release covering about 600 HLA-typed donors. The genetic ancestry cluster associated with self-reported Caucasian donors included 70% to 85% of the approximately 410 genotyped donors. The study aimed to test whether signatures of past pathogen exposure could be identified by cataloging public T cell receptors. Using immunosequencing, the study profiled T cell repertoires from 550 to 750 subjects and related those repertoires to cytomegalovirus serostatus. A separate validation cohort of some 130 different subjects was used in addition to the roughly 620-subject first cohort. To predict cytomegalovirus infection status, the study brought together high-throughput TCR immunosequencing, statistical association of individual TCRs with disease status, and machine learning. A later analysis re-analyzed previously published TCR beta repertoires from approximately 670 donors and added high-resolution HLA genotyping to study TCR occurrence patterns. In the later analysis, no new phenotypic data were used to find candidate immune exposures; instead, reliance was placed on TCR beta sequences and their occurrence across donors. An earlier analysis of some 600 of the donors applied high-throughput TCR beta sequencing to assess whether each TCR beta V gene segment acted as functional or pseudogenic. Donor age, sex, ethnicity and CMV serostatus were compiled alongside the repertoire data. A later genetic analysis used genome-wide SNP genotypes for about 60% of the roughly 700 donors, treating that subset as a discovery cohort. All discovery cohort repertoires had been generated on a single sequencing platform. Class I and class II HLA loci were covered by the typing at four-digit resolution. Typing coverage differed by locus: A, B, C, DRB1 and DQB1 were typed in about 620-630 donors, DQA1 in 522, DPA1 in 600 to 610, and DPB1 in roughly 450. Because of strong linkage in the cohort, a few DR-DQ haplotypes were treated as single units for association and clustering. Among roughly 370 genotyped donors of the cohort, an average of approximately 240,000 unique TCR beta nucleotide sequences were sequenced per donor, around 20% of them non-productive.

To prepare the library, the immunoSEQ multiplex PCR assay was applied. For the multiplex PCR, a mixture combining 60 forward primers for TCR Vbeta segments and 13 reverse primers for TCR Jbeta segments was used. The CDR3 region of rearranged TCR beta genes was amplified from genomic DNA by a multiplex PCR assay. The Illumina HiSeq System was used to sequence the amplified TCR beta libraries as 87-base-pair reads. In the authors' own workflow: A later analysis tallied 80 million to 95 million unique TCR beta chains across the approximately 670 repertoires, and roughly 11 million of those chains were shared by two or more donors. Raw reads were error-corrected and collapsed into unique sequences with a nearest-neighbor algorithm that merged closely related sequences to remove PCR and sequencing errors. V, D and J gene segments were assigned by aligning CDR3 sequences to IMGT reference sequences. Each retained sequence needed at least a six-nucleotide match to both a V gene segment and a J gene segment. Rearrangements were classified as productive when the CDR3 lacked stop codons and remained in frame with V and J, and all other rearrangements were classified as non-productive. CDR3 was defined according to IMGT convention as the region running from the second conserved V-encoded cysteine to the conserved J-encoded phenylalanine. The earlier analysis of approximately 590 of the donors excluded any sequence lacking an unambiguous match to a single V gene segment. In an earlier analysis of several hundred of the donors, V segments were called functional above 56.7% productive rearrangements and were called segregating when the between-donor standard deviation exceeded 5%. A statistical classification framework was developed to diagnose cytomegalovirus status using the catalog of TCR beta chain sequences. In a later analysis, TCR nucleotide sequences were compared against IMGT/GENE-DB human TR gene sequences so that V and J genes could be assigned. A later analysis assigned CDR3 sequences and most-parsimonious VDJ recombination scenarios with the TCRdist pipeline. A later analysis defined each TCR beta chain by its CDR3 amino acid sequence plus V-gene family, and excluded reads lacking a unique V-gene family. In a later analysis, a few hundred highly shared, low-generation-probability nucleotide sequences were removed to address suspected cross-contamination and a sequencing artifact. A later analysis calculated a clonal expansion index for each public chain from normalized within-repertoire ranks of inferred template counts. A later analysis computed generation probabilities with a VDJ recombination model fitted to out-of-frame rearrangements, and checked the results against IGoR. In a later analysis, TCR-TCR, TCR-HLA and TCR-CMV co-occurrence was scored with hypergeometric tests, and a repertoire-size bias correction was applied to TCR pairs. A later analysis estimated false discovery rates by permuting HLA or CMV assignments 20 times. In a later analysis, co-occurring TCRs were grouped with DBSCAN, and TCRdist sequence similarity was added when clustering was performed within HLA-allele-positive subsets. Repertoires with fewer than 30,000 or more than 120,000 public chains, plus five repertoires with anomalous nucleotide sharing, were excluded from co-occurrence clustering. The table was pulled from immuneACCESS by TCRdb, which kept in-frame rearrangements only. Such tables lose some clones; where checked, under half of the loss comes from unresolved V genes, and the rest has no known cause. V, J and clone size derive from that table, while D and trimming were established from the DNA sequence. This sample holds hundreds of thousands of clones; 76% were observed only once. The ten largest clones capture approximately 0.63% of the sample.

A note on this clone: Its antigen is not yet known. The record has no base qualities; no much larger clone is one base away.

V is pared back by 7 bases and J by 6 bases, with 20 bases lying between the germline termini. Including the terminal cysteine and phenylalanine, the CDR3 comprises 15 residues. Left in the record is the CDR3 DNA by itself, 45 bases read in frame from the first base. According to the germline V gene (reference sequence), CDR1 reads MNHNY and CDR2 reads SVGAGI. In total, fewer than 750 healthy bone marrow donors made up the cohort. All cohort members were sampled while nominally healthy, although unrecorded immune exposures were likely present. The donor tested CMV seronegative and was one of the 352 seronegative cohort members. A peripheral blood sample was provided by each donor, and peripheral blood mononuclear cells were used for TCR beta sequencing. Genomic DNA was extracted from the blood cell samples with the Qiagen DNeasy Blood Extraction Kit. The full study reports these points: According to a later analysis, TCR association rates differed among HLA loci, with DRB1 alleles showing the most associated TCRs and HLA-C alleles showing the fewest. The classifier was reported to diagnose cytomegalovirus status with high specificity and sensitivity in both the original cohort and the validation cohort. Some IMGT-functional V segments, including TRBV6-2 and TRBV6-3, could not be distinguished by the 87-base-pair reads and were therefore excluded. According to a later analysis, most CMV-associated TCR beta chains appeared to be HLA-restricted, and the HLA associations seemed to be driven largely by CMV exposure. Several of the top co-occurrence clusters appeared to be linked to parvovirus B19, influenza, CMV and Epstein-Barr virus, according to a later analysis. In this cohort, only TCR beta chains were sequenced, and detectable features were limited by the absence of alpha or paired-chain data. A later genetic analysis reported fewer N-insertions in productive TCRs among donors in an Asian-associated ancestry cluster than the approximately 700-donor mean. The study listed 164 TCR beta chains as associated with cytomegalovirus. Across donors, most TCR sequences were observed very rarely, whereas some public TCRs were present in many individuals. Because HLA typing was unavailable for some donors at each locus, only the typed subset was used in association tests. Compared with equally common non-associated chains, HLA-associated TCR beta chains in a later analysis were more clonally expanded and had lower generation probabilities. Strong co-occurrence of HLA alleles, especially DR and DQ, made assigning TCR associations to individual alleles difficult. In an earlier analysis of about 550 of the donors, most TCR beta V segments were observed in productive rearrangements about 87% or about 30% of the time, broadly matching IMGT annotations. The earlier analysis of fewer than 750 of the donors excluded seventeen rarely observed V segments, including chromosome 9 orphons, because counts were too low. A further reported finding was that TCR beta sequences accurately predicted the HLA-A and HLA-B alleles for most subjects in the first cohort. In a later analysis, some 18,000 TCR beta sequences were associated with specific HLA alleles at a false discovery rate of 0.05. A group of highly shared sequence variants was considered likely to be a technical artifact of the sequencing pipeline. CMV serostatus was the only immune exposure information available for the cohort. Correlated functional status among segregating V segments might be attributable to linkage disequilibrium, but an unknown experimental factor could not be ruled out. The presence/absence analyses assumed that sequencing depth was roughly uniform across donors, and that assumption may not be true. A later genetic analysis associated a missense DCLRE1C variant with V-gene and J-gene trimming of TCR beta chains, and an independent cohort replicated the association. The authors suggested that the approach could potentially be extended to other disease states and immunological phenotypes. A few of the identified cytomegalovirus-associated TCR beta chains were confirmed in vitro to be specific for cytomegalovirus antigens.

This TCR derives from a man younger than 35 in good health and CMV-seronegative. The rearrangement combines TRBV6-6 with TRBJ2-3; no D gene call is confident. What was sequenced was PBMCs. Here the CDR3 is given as CASTPQLGPPDTQYF. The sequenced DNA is TGTGCCAGCACGCCTCAATTGGGCCCCCCCGATACGCAGTATTTT.